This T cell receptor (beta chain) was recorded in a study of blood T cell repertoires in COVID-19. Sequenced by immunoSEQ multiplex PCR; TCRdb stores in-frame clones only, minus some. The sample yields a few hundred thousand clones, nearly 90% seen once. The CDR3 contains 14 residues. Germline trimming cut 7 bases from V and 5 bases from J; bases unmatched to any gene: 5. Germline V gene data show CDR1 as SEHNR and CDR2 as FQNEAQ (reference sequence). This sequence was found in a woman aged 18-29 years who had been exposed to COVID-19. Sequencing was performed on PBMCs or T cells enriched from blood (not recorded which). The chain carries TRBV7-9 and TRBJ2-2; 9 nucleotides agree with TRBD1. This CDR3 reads CASNRGQGTGELFF. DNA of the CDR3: TGTGCCAGCAATCGCGGACAGGGGACCGGGGAGCTGTTTTTT.